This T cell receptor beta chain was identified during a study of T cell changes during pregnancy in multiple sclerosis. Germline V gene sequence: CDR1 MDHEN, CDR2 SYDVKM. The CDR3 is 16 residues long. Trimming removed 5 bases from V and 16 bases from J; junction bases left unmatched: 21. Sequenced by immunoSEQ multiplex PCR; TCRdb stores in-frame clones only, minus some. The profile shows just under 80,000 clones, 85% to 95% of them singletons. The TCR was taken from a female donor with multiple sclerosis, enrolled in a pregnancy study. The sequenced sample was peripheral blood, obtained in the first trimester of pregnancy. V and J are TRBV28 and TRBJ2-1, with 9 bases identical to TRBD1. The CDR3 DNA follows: TGTGCCAGCAGTCATAACAGGGGGCTTTGGATGAGCTCCTTCTTCTTC. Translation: CASSHNRGLWMSSFFF.